The source of this T cell receptor beta chain is a study of cytomegalovirus exposure and HLA in healthy donors. Across the study: Earlier results showed approximately 120 million unique TCR beta sequences derived from approximately 170 million T cells.

This CDR3 has 14 residues. Trimming took 9 bases from V and 1 from J, leaving 15 bases between them. The germline CDR1 and CDR2 sequences are SNHLY and FYNNEI. With respect to this clone: What it binds is not known.

With 60 Vbeta and 13 Jbeta primers, the PCR was carried out. Assay used: immunoSEQ multiplex PCR; TCRdb lists only in-frame clones, some missing. This sample yields under 200,000 clones, of which 68% are seen a single time; 2.8% belongs to the top ten. The study, taken as a whole, reports: The study flagged roughly 150 TCR beta chains as cytomegalovirus-associated. Later analysis placed DRB1 highest and HLA-C lowest in TCR association rates, which differed by HLA locus. Later on, a genetic analysis was performed. It linked a missense variant in DCLRE1C with V- and J-gene trimming of TCR beta.

This TCR derives from a woman between 35 and 50 years old in good health and CMV-seropositive. Sequences were obtained from PBMCs. The chain couples TRBV2 to TRBJ1-2; no firm D call. DNA of the CDR3: TGTGCCAGTGGCGAGAGGAGTAATAACTATGGCTACACCTTC. Protein: CASGERSNNYGYTF. Using reference TRBV2 and TRBJ1-2 for the parts outside the CDR3, the full variable domain is EPEVTQTPSHQVTQMGQEVILRCVPISNHLYFYWYRQILGQKVEFLVSFYNNEISEKSEIFDDQFSVERPDGSNFTLKIRSTKLEDSAMYFCASGERSNNYGYTFGSGTRLTVV.